Listed below are T cell receptor beta chains from one sample, sequenced in a study of patients and donors after allogeneic stem cell transplantation. In TCRdb, the RT-PCR reads were re-called with MiXCR into one record per CDR3 protein. The sample yields around 29,000 distinct CDR3 sequences, 37% seen once. The sequencing sample was made of blood, either unsorted or a sorted T cell fraction (not recorded which). The source of these receptors is a human donor who was either an allogeneic HSCT recipient or a stem cell or donor lymphocyte infusion donor (not recorded which). It is not recorded whose cells these are; they may come from a transplant donor. CDR3s include the opening cysteine and the closing phenylalanine or tryptophan. D genes are given only for firm matches. Clone size, where shown, is once, few, many, or a class for clones that have expanded.

many	.	TRBJ1-3	TRBV11-2	CASSSAGNTIYF	TGTGCCAGCAGCTCGGCTGGAAACACCATATATTTT
.	TRBD2	TRBJ2-7	TRBV20-1	CSASKTSGTYEQYF	TGCAGTGCTAGCAAGACTAGCGGGACCTACGAGCAGTACTTC
few	TRBD1	TRBJ1-2	TRBV6-5	CASRDRVGYGYTF	TGTGCCAGCAGGGACAGGGTTGGCTATGGCTACACCTTC
.	.	TRBJ1-2	TRBV20-1	CSAFQTNYGYTF	TGCAGTGCTTTTCAGACCAACTATGGCTACACCTTC
few	.	TRBJ2-3	TRBV19	CASSMATYSTDTQYF	TGTGCCAGTAGTATGGCTACCTATAGCACAGATACGCAGTATTTT
once	TRBD2	TRBJ2-1	TRBV6-5	CASSYRTSGLYNEQFF	TGTGCCAGCAGTTACCGGACTAGCGGCCTCTACAATGAGCAGTTCTTC
.	TRBD2	TRBJ2-2	TRBV5-6	CASSLAWLAANTGELFF	TGTGCCAGCAGCTTGGCCTGGCTAGCGGCGAACACCGGGGAGCTGTTTTTT
.	TRBD1	TRBJ1-2	TRBV2	CATTGTGNYGYTF	TGTGCCACCACGGGGACAGGGAACTATGGCTACACCTTC
many	TRBD1	TRBJ1-2	TRBV5-5	CASSPQQGAGNGYTF	TGTGCCAGCAGCCCACAGCAGGGGGCAGGAAATGGCTACACCTTC
.	TRBD2	TRBJ2-7	TRBV29-1	CSVAGTSVTYEQYF	TGCAGCGTGGCCGGGACTAGCGTAACCTACGAGCAGTACTTC
.	.	TRBJ2-1	TRBV5-1	CASSSTPGGYNEQFF	TGCGCCAGCAGCTCAACCCCAGGTGGGTACAATGAGCAGTTCTTC
.	.	TRBJ1-5	TRBV7-2	CASTLGTLGVQPQHF	TGTGCCAGCACCCTCGGGACTCTAGGAGTGCAGCCCCAGCATTTT
many	.	TRBJ1-4	TRBV20-1	CSATRSVINEKLFF	TGCAGTGCGACCCGGAGCGTGATCAATGAAAAACTGTTTTTT
many	.	TRBJ1-2	TRBV6-6	CASSYSILNSDGYTF	TGTGCCAGCAGTTACTCGATCCTTAATAGCGATGGCTACACCTTC
.	TRBD2	TRBJ2-5	TRBV7-2	CASSHQWGGGKETQYF	TGTGCCAGCAGCCATCAGTGGGGCGGGGGGAAGGAGACCCAGTACTTC
many	.	TRBJ1-3	TRBV4-3	CASSQDRTAGNTIYF	TGCGCCAGCAGCCAAGATAGGACAGCTGGAAACACCATATATTTT
.	TRBD1	TRBJ2-2	TRBV6-2/TRBV6-3	CASSYSSTGTANTGELFF	TGTGCCAGCAGTTACTCGAGTACCGGGACAGCGAACACCGGGGAGCTGTTTTTT
few	.	TRBJ1-5	TRBV6-1	CASSEAGSNQPQHF	TGTGCCAGCAGTGAAGCGGGTAGCAATCAGCCCCAGCATTTT
once	TRBD1	TRBJ2-5	TRBV5-6	CASKTGGRETQYF	TGTGCCAGCAAAACAGGGGGGCGGGAGACCCAGTACTTC
few	.	TRBJ1-1	TRBV2	CASSVGGRRTEAFF	TGTGCCAGCAGTGTAGGAGGCCGGCGGACTGAAGCTTTCTTT
.	TRBD1	TRBJ1-5	TRBV12-3/TRBV12-4	CASSSTGAGQPQHF	TGTGCCAGCAGTAGCACAGGGGCCGGACAGCCCCAGCATTTT
.	.	TRBJ2-2	TRBV12-3/TRBV12-4	CASSTRGPTNTGELFF	TGTGCCAGCAGCACCCGTGGTCCAACTAACACCGGGGAGCTGTTTTTT
.	.	TRBJ2-7	TRBV12-3/TRBV12-4	CASSFWGAANYEQYF	TGTGCCAGCAGTTTTTGGGGGGCCGCGAACTACGAGCAGTACTTC